This TCR beta chain was found in a study of vaccination and CD4 T cells after COVID-19. About the research overall: Stimulation of the cells used overlapping spike peptide pools from SARS-CoV-2 and from the common cold coronaviruses HCoV-NL63, HCoV-OC43 and HCoV-229E.

For this clonotype: Its cognate antigen is unknown.

The CDR3 has 12 amino acids. Germline assignment: CDR1 MDHEN and CDR2 SYDVKM. V was trimmed by 7 bases and J by 2 bases, leaving 8 bases between them. Treatment indicated: approximately 9-day PBMC culture with coronavirus spike peptide pools or control peptides (ViraFEST assay). Wells that each held around 2.1 million PBMCs were cultured with 8 to 10 IU/ml IL-2 and 10 ug/ml peptide pools. Cultured CD4+ T cell DNA underwent sequencing with the Oncomine TCR Beta short-read assay. TCRdb redid the calling of the PCR reads with MiXCR, one entry per CDR3 protein. The sample includes about 15,000 distinct CDR3 sequences, under 75% of them seen just once.

Input material: CD4+ T cells from blood, cultured in vitro. The chain joins TRBV28 to TRBJ1-2, with no clear D. The sequence came from a human donor who had recovered from COVID-19. CDR3 nucleotides: TGTGCCAGCAAACAGACCAACTATGGCTACACCTTC. It is translated as CASKQTNYGYTF.